A selection of T cell receptor beta chains follows, all from one sample in a study of cytomegalovirus exposure and HLA in healthy donors. Produced via immunoSEQ multiplex PCR; TCRdb's table is partial and in-frame only. The sample carries fewer than 40,000 clones, 65% to 90% recorded once. The specimen was PBMCs. The source of these receptors is a young woman in good health and CMV-seronegative. Both conserved end residues are part of each CDR3. A D gene is named only where the DNA matches it firmly. Clone size is shown for a subset of rows, as once, few, many or a class of expanded clone.

clone_size j_call v_call cdr3_length d_call cdr3_nt cdr3_aa
NA TRBJ1-1 TRBV5-6 13 NA TGTGCCAGCATAGGTATGGTGGGCAGCGAAGCTTTCTTT CASIGMVGSEAFF
few TRBJ2-7 TRBV19 14 NA TGTGCCAGTAGTATCCGAGGGGGACCCTACGAGCAGTACTTC CASSIRGGPYEQYF
once TRBJ2-1 TRBV7-3 22 TRBD2 TGTGCCAGCAGCTTAGTGCCGGGACTAGCGGGAGAGCGAATTAGCTCCTACAATGAGCAGTTCTTC CASSLVPGLAGERISSYNEQFF
NA TRBJ2-5 TRBV4-1 17 NA TGCGCCAGCAGCCACTATAATCCCGGGGCGGGACGTGAGACCCAGTACTTC CASSHYNPGAGRETQYF
NA TRBJ2-1 TRBV6-5 15 TRBD2 TGTGCCAGCACGAGTAGCGGGATATTCTACAATGAGCAGTTCTTC CASTSSGIFYNEQFF
NA TRBJ2-4 TRBV15 14 NA TGTGCCACCAGCTGGGACTCCTTCGGAAACATTCAGTACTTC CATSWDSFGNIQYF
NA TRBJ2-7 TRBV6-1 14 NA TGTGCCAGCAGTGAAGACAGGGTCCACTACGAGCAGTACTTC CASSEDRVHYEQYF
few TRBJ1-6 TRBV30 16 TRBD1 TGTGCCTGGAGCGTAGGGGGGACAGGGGATTGGTCACCCCTCCACTTT CAWSVGGTGDWSPLHF
NA TRBJ1-1 TRBV7-2 12 NA TGTGCCAGCAGCTTAGGAGTCACTGAAGCTTTCTTT CASSLGVTEAFF
NA TRBJ2-3 TRBV11-2 12 NA TGTGCCAGCAGCCCTTACACAGATACGCAGTATTTT CASSPYTDTQYF
few TRBJ1-2 TRBV4-1 17 NA TGCGCCAGCAGCCAAGGCCCCCTCATCGACAGAAACTATGGCTACACCTTC CASSQGPLIDRNYGYTF
NA TRBJ1-2 TRBV7-2 12 TRBD1 TGTGCCAGCAGCCTCGACAGGGCTGGCTACACCTTC CASSLDRAGYTF